The sequence of this T cell receptor beta chain was determined in a study of T cell responses to AZD1222 COVID-19 vaccine. Study in general: Second doses that came at about 4 or about 12 weeks were put together. Findings and limits, study-wide: Only five or six AZD1222 recipients were seropositive at baseline. Unmutated regions of variants are reportedly targeted by nearly half of spike-specific TCRs. The sample set comprised mostly white British donors with more females, and clonal diversity was possibly underestimated.

Method: immunoSEQ multiplex PCR; TCRdb's copy keeps in-frame clones and lacks some. The repertoire consists of about 130,000 clones, with around 89% occurring once and the leading ten covering roughly 1.6%. This clone was observed a handful of times. No antigen is known for it. V was cut by 4 bases and J by 5 bases, with 19 bases left in between. From germline, CDR1 is SGHAT and CDR2 FQNNGV. The CDR3 runs to 16 residues. The sequencing used peripheral blood, collected on day 0 of AZD1222 vaccination. The TCR was taken from an adult in good health. The chain recombines TRBV11-2 with TRBJ2-3; tentatively, D is TRBD2 (8 bases). CDR3 loop: CASSSGGLVEQDTQYF. The CDR3 region has the DNA TGTGCCAGCAGCTCAGGGGGACTAGTGGAGCAAGATACGCAGTATTTT.